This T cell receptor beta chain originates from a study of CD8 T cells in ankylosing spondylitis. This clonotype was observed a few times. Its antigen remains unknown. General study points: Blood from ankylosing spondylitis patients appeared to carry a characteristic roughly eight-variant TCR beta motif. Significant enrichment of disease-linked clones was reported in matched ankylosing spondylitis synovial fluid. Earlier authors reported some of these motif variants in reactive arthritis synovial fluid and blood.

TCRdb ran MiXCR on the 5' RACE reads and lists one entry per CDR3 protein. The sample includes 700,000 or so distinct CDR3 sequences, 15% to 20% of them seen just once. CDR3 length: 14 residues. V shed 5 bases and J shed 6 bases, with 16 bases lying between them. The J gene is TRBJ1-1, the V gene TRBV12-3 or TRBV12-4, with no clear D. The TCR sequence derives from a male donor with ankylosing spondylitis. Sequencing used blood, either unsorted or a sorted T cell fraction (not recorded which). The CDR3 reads CASSPQGGWAEAFF. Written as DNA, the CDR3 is TGTGCCAGCAGTCCCCAAGGAGGATGGGCTGAAGCTTTCTTT.